This T cell receptor (beta chain) was profiled in a study of T cell responses to AZD1222 COVID-19 vaccine. Findings of the study overall: Across spike, vaccine-associated CD4 TCRs were found, dominant at 160-218 and 743-854. Most donors were white British, females outnumbered males, and clonal diversity was possibly underestimated. Following two doses of AZD1222, Spike-specific TCR breadth and depth rose. No repertoire was sampled before or during the peak T cell response, only after it.

This CDR3 comprises 15 residues. Germline CDR1 is SGHAT and CDR2 is FQNNGV. V gave up 1 base and J gave up 5 bases; unmatched junction bases: 6. Using immunoSEQ multiplex PCR, the repertoire was profiled, and TCRdb retains in-frame clones only, with some absent. The sample contains roughly 150,000 clones, about nine tenths of which appear only once. Regarding this clone: Its antigen is unidentified.

V and J are TRBV11-2 and TRBJ1-2; 8 bases agree with TRBD1. The sample in question was peripheral blood, obtained on day 0 of MenACWY control vaccination. The sequence came from an adult in good health. CDR3: CASSLAPGGAYGYTF. CDR3 in DNA: TGTGCCAGCAGCTTAGCCCCAGGGGGCGCATATGGCTACACCTTC. The full variable domain, its missing parts supplied by reference TRBV11-2 and TRBJ1-2, is EAGVAQSPRYKIIEKRQSVAFWCNPISGHATLYWYQQILGQGPKLLIQFQNNGVVDDSQLPKDRFSAERLKGVDSTLKIQPAKLEDSAVYLCASSLAPGGAYGYTFGSGTRLTVV.